A selection of T cell receptor beta chains follows, all from one sample in a study of identifying expanded T cells in peripheral blood. Sequenced by immunoSEQ multiplex PCR; TCRdb stores in-frame clones only, minus some. The sample records tens of thousands of clones, around 83% being singletons. The sample was blood. Receptors originate from a person aged 18 to 75 in good health. Both conserved end residues are part of each CDR3. The D gene is left open where the match is weak. For some rows the clone size is stated as once, few or many, or as a class when expanded; others skip it.

V gene	clone size	D gene	J gene	CDR3 DNA	CDR3 protein
TRBV9	NA	NA	TRBJ2-2	TGTGCCAGCAGCGTCAGAGGCTCGAACACCGGGGAGCTGTTTTTT	CASSVRGSNTGELFF
TRBV13	NA	NA	TRBJ2-7	TGTGCCAGCAGCTTAGGCCGCGGACAGACCTACGAGCAGTACTTC	CASSLGRGQTYEQYF
TRBV5-6	NA	NA	TRBJ2-5	TGTGCCAGCAGCTTTGCGGGGCCCCAAGAGACCCAGTACTTC	CASSFAGPQETQYF
TRBV7-2	NA	NA	TRBJ1-1	TGTGCCAGCAGCCGGAACCAACAGGGTGGGAACACTGAAGCTTTCTTT	CASSRNQQGGNTEAFF
TRBV6-4	NA	TRBD2	TRBJ2-3	TGTGCCAGCAGACCTCGCCGAAATTTAGCGGGAGGGAATCATACGCAGTATTTT	CASRPRRNLAGGNHTQYF
TRBV29-1	NA	NA	TRBJ2-7	TGCAGCGTCTTACGTGATAGGGGACACGCAGGAGAGCAGTACTTC	CSVLRDRGHAGEQYF
TRBV13	NA	TRBD1	TRBJ2-6	TGTGCCAGCAGCTTCGGACAGGGTAATTCTGGGGCCAACGTCCTGACTTTC	CASSFGQGNSGANVLTF
TRBV28	NA	TRBD1	TRBJ1-1	TGTGCCAGCAGTTGGGACAGGGACTTCACTTCTGAAGCTTTCTTT	CASSWDRDFTSEAFF
TRBV7-2	NA	TRBD1	TRBJ1-1	TGTGCCAGCAGCCCAGGGACAGCTGAAGCTTTCTTT	CASSPGTAEAFF
TRBV28	NA	NA	TRBJ1-2	TGTGCCAGCAGTTTAGGCTGGGGGGCGAGTGGCTACACCTTC	CASSLGWGASGYTF
TRBV2	NA	NA	TRBJ2-1	TGTGCCAGCAGTGAATCGGGCAATGAGCAGTTCTTC	CASSESGNEQFF
TRBV4-1	NA	TRBD2	TRBJ2-1	TGCGCCAGCAGCCAGGCGTCTCGGGGGGCTAGCGGGAGAGGGAATGAGCAGTTCTTC	CASSQASRGASGRGNEQFF
TRBV7-2	NA	NA	TRBJ1-5	TGTGCCAGCAGCTTAGGGCTTAATCAGCCCCAGCATTTT	CASSLGLNQPQHF
TRBV5-6	NA	NA	TRBJ2-5	TGTGCCAGCAGCTTGGCCCTAGTTTCGGAGACCCAGTACTTC	CASSLALVSETQYF
TRBV5-4	NA	TRBD1	TRBJ1-5	TGTGCCAGCAGCATTTGGACAGGGGGGTATAGCAATCAGCCCCAGCATTTT	CASSIWTGGYSNQPQHF
TRBV6-6	NA	NA	TRBJ2-7	TGTGCCAGCAGTTCTCGCGAGCAGTACTTC	CASSSREQYF
TRBV19	NA	TRBD1	TRBJ1-1	TGTGCCAGTAGCCCGGACAGGGGGCCGGGCCCTGAAGCTTTCTTT	CASSPDRGPGPEAFF
TRBV13	few	NA	TRBJ2-1	TGTGCCAGCAGCTTAGGTGGGGGCTACTACAATGAGCAGTTCTTC	CASSLGGGYYNEQFF
TRBV13	NA	NA	TRBJ1-2	TGTGCCAGCAGCTCCGGGGTGGGTGGCTACACCTTC	CASSSGVGGYTF
TRBV28	NA	TRBD1	TRBJ2-3	TGTGCCAGCAGTCCGCCGGGACAGCAAGATACGCAGTATTTT	CASSPPGQQDTQYF
TRBV14	NA	TRBD1	TRBJ2-5	TGTGCCAGCAGCCGCTTACTCCCGGGACAGGGTCAGACCCAGTACTTC	CASSRLLPGQGQTQYF